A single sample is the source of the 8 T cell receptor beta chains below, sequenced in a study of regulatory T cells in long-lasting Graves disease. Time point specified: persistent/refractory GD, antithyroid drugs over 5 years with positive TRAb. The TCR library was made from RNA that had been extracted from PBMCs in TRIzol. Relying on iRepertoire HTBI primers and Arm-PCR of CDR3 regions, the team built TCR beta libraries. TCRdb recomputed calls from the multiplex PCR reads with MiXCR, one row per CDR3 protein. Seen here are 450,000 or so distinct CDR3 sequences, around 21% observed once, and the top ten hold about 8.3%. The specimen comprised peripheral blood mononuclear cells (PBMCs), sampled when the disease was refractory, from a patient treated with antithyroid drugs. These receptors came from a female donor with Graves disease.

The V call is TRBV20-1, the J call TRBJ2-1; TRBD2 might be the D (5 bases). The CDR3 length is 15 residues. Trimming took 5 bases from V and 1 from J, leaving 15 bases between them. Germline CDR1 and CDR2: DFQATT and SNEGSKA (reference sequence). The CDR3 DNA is TGCAGTGCTGGTCACTCGGACTCTTCCTACAATGAGCAGTTCTTC. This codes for CSAGHSDSSYNEQFF.

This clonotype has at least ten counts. The CDR3 nucleotides read TGTGCCAGCTCGCTAGCGGGAGTTGGCCACGAGCAGTACTTC. It translates to CASSLAGVGHEQYF. The chain joins TRBV12-3 or TRBV12-4 to TRBJ2-7; the match to TRBD2 covers 10 bases. This CDR3 region has 14 residues. The V and J ends lost 8 bases and 5 bases, in that order; junction bases with no gene match: 9.

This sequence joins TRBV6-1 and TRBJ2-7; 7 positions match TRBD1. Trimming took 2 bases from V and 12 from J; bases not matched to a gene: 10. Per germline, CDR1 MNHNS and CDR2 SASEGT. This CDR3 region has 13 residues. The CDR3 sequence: CASSELRQGNPYF. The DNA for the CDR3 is TGTGCCAGCAGTGAATTGAGACAGGGAAATCCGTACTTC.

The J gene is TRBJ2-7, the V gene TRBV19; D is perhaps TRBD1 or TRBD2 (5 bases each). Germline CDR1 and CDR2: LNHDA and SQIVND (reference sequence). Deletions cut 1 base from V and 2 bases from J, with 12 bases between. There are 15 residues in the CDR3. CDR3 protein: CASSIGGLQAYEQYF. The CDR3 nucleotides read TGTGCCAGTAGTATAGGAGGGCTACAGGCCTACGAGCAGTACTTC.

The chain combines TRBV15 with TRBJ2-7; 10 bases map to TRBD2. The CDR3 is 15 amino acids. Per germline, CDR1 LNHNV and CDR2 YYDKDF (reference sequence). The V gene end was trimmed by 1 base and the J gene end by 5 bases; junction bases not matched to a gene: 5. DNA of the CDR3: TGTGCCACCAGCAGAGGTCTAGCGGGAGTCGACGAGCAGTACTTC. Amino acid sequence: CATSRGLAGVDEQYF.

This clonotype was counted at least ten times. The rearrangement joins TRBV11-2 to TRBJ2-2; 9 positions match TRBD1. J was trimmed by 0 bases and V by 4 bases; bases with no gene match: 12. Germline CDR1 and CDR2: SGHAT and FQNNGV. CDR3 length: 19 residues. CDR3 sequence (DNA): TGTGCCAGCAGCTCACAATGGGGGACAGGGAGCGCGAACACCGGGGAGCTGTTTTTT. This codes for CASSSQWGTGSANTGELFF.

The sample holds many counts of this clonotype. CDR3 in DNA: TGTGCCAGCAGTGAACTTGCGAACACTGAAGCTTTCTTT. This gives the protein CASSELANTEAFF. This rearrangement joins TRBV6-1 to TRBJ1-1; D not resolved. Germline CDR1 is MNHNS and CDR2 is SASEGT. The CDR3 sequence is 13 residues long. V lost 2 bases to trimming and J lost 1 base, with 5 bases between them.

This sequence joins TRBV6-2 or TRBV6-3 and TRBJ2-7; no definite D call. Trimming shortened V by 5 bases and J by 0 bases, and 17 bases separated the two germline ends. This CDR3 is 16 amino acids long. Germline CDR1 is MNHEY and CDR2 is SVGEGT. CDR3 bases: TGTGCCAGCAGTAAACCCAGCTTAGGCCGCTCCTACGAGCAGTACTTC. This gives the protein CASSKPSLGRSYEQYF.